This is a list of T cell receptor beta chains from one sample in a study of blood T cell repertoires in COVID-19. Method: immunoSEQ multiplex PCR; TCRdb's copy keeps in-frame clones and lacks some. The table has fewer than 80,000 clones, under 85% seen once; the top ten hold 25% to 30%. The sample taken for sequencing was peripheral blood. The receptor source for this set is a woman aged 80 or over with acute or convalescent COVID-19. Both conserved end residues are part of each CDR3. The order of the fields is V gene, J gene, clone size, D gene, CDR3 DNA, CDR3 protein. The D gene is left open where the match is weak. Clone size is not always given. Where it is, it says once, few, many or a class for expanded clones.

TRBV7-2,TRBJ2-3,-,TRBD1,TGTGCCAGCAGCTCCCGGACAGGGACAGATACGCAGTATTTT,CASSSRTGTDTQYF
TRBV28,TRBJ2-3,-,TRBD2,TGTGCCACCAATAGCGGGAGGGCCGCAGATACGCAGTATTTT,CATNSGRAADTQYF
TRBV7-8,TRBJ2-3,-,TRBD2,TGTGCCAGCAGCCCCCGACTAGCGGGAAGCACAGATACGCAGTATTTT,CASSPRLAGSTDTQYF
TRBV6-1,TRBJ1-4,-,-,TGTGCCAGCAGGTCGGACAGTAATGAAAAACTGTTTTTT,CASRSDSNEKLFF
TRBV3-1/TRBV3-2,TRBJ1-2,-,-,TGTGCCAGGCAACCGAGGGAGGAAAAAAGCTATGGCTACACCTTC,CARQPREEKSYGYTF
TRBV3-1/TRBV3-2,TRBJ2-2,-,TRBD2,TGTGCCAGCAGCCAATTGGCGGGAGGGGTCACCGGGGAGCTGTTTTTT,CASSQLAGGVTGELFF
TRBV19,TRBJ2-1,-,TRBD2,TGTGCCAGTAGTATTTCTAGCGGACAATACAATGAGCAGTTCTTC,CASSISSGQYNEQFF
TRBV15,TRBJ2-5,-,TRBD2,TGTGCCACCAGCAGAGGAGCGGGAGGGTATGAGACCCAGTACTTC,CATSRGAGGYETQYF
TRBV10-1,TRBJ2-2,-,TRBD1,TGCGCCAGCAGTCCGGGGACAGGGCACGGGGAGCTGTTTTTT,CASSPGTGHGELFF
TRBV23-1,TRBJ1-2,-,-,TGCGCCAGCAGTCCCCCATCGGGGGGTCTCTATGGCTACACCTTC,CASSPPSGGLYGYTF
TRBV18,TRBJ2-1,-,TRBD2,TGTGCCAGCTCACCACGCGCTAGCGGGAGCTCCTACAATGAGCAGTTCTTC,CASSPRASGSSYNEQFF
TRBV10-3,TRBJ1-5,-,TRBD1,TGTGCCATCAGTGAGGGCCGGGACAGGAGAATTCAGCCCCAGCATTTT,CAISEGRDRRIQPQHF
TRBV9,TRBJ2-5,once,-,TGTGCCAGCAGCGTAGATCCAGCGCGGGACAGCCAAGAGACCCAGTACTTC,CASSVDPARDSQETQYF
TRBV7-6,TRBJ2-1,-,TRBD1,TGTGCCAGCAGCTTATTAGCCCCGGGACAGGGAAATGAGCAGTTCTTC,CASSLLAPGQGNEQFF
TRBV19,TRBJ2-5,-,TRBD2,TGTGCCAGTAGTATGGGTAGCGGGCAAGAGACCCAGTACTTC,CASSMGSGQETQYF
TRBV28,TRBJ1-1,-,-,TGTGCCGTCCGGGACACTGAAGCTTTCTTT,CAVRDTEAFF
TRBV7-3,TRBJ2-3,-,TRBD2,TGTGCCAGCAGCTTAGCACTAGCGGGAGTGGGAGATACGCAGTATTTT,CASSLALAGVGDTQYF
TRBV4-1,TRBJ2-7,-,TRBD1,TGCGCCAGCAGCCGGACAGGGGGTTCCTACGAGCAGTACTTC,CASSRTGGSYEQYF
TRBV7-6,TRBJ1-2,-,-,TGTGCCAGCAGCCTAATAAATCCCGGGAGGTATGTCGGATATGGCTACACCTTC,CASSLINPGRYVGYGYTF
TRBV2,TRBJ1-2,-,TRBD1,TGTGCCAGCAGCACCGGGACAGCTTATGGCTACACCTTC,CASSTGTAYGYTF
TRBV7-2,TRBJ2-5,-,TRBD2,TGTGCCAGCAGCCCAACTAGCGGGAGTGAGACCCAGTACTTC,CASSPTSGSETQYF
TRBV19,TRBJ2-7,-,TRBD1,TGTGCCAGTAGTCGCGGACAGGGCACCTACGAGCAGTACTTC,CASSRGQGTYEQYF
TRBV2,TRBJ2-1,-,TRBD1,TGTGCCAGCACCCGACAGGGGATCAATGAGCAGTTCTTC,CASTRQGINEQFF
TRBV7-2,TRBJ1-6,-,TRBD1,TGTGCCAGCAGCTTAAACGCAGGGGGCATTTCACCCCTCCACTTT,CASSLNAGGISPLHF
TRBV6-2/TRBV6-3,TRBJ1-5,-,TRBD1,TGTGCCAGCAGCCACGGGGACAGGTGGAATCAGCCCCAGCATTTT,CASSHGDRWNQPQHF
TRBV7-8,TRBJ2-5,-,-,TGTGCCAGCAGCTTTATTGCGGGGACCCAAGAGACCCAGTACTTC,CASSFIAGTQETQYF
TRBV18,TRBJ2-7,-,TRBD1,TGTGCCAGCTCACCATACTCTTTAGGACAGGGTACCCACGAGCAGTACTTC,CASSPYSLGQGTHEQYF
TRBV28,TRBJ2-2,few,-,TGTGCCAGCAGTCTCCCCGCGGCAGGGGGAGGCACCGGGGAGCTGTTTTTT,CASSLPAAGGGTGELFF
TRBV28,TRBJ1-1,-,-,TGTGCCAGCGCCTCAGGGCTCCGGAACACTGAAGCTTTCTTT,CASASGLRNTEAFF
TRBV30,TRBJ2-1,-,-,TGTGCCTGGAGTGTACGAGTCAATGAGCAGTTCTTC,CAWSVRVNEQFF
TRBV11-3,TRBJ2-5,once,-,TGTGCCAGCAGCTTTATAGTTACTAACCAAGAGACCCAGTACTTC,CASSFIVTNQETQYF
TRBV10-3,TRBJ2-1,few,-,TGTGCCATCAGTGAGTTGACGGGGTCCTACAATGAGCAGTTCTTC,CAISELTGSYNEQFF
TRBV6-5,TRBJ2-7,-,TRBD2,TGTGCCAGCACCACGACTAGCGGGAGGGGTGAGCAGTACTTC,CASTTTSGRGEQYF
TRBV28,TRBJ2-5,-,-,TGTGCCAGCAGTTACAGGGAGACCCAGTACTTC,CASSYRETQYF
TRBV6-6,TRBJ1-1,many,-,TGTGCCAGCAGTTCTCCCCCAGGTTTGGCTTTCTTT,CASSSPPGLAFF
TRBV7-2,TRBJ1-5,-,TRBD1,TGTGCCAGCAGCTTAGGGACAGGGCCGGGTCAGCCCCAGCATTTT,CASSLGTGPGQPQHF
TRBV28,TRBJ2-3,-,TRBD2,TGTGCCAGCAGTTTAAGGCCTTGGGAGCGGGAGAGCACAGATACGCAGTATTTT,CASSLRPWERESTDTQYF
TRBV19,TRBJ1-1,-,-,TGTGCCAGTAGTATAAACAAGAACACTGAAGCTTTCTTT,CASSINKNTEAFF
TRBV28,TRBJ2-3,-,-,TGTGCCAGCAGTTTCAATGGGGGCGATCGGACAGATACGCAGTATTTT,CASSFNGGDRTDTQYF
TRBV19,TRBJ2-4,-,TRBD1,TGTGCCAGTAGTATAGGCCGGACAGGGTCAACCAAAAACATTCAGTACTTC,CASSIGRTGSTKNIQYF
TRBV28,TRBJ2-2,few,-,TGTGCCACCACTTCGGGGTCCTCGGGCCCCGGGGAGCTGTTTTTT,CATTSGSSGPGELFF
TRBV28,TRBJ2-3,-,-,TGTGCCAGCAGCCCCCGGAGGGGTAGCGCCCGCACAGATACGCAGTATTTT,CASSPRRGSARTDTQYF
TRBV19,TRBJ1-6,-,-,TGTGCCAGTAGCCCGACATTTAAGGAATCACCCCTCCACTTT,CASSPTFKESPLHF
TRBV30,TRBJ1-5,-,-,TGTGCCTGGAGTGAAGGGGGACATCAGCCCCAGCATTTT,CAWSEGGHQPQHF
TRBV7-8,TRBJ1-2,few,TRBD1,TGTGCCAGCAGCTCTGGACAGGGATTCTATGGCTACACCTTC,CASSSGQGFYGYTF
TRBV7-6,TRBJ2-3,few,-,TGTGCCAGCAGCAAAGGGGGCGGGGTGCTCCGGGGGCGCACAGATACGCAGTATTTT,CASSKGGGVLRGRTDTQYF
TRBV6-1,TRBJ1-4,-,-,TGTGCCAGCACTCGAACAGGTGCAACTAATGAAAAACTGTTTTTT,CASTRTGATNEKLFF
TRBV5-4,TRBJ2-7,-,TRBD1,TGTGCCAGCAGCTTACGGACAGGGTACCCCTACGAGCAGTACTTC,CASSLRTGYPYEQYF
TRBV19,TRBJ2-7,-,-,TGTGCCAGTAGAACGAGCGGGTCGAGCTCCTACGAGCAGTACTTC,CASRTSGSSSYEQYF
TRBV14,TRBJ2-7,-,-,TGTGCCAGCAGCCAAGTAAACTACGAGCAGTACTTC,CASSQVNYEQYF
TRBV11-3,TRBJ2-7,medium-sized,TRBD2,TGTGCCAGCAGCTTAGGGGGACTAGCGGAGACCTCCTACGAGCAGTACTTC,CASSLGGLAETSYEQYF
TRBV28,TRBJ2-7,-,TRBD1,TGTGCCAGCATTCCTGACAGGGGGAGGTCCTACGAGCAGTACTTC,CASIPDRGRSYEQYF
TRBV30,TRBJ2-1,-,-,TGTGCCTGGAGTTGGACTCGTTTGAGGGAGCAGTTCTTC,CAWSWTRLREQFF